The rows below give T cell receptor beta chains drawn from one sample of a study of OX40 agonist ivuxolimab in advanced cancers. Measured with immunoSEQ multiplex PCR; TCRdb has only the in-frame clones, and not every one. The table shows 70,000 to 95,000 clones, with around 90% occurring only once. Source: CD4+ or CD8+ T cells sorted from blood, taken in a trial of the OX40 agonist ivuxolimab. These receptors were obtained from an adult with an advanced solid tumor such as melanoma, head and neck, liver or kidney cancer. The CDR3 runs from the conserved cysteine through the conserved F or W. D genes are given only for firm matches. Not all rows give a size; the values are once, few, many and, for expanded clones, a class.

TRBJ1-1,TRBV28,-,-,CASSKSQGNTEAFF,TGTGCCAGCAGTAAATCACAGGGGAACACTGAAGCTTTCTTT
TRBJ2-1,TRBV28,TRBD2,-,CASSLPSGGLHEQFF,TGTGCCAGCAGTTTACCTAGCGGGGGATTACATGAGCAGTTCTTC
TRBJ2-5,TRBV14,-,-,CASSPPGAYGAQYF,TGTGCCAGCAGCCCCCCTGGGGCTTATGGGGCCCAGTACTTC
TRBJ2-1,TRBV5-6,TRBD1,-,CASSLRGRYNEQFF,TGTGCCAGCAGCTTGAGGGGGCGATACAATGAGCAGTTCTTC
TRBJ1-1,TRBV6-5,TRBD1,-,CASSLGDSFKAFF,TGTGCCAGCAGTTTGGGGGACAGTTTCAAAGCTTTCTTT
TRBJ2-3,TRBV9,-,-,CASSSPWGEDTDTQYF,TGTGCCAGCAGCTCCCCATGGGGGGAGGACACAGATACGCAGTATTTT
TRBJ2-3,TRBV2,-,-,CASSFTSSTDTQYF,TGTGCCAGCAGTTTCACCTCTAGCACAGATACGCAGTATTTT
TRBJ1-5,TRBV19,-,few,CASARRERRQPQHF,TGTGCCAGCGCGAGGAGGGAAAGACGACAGCCCCAGCATTTT
TRBJ2-2,TRBV14,-,few,CASSSLGTVNTGELFF,TGTGCCAGCAGCTCTCTGGGGACGGTGAACACCGGGGAGCTGTTTTTT
TRBJ1-1,TRBV7-3,-,-,CASSPQPNTEAFF,TGTGCCAGCAGCCCCCAGCCCAACACTGAAGCTTTCTTT
TRBJ1-5,TRBV6-1,-,-,CASTLTGFGNQPQHF,TGTGCCAGCACCCTGACCGGATTTGGCAATCAGCCCCAGCATTTT
TRBJ2-1,TRBV4-1,TRBD1,-,CASSRTGGGPYNEQFF,TGCGCCAGCAGCCGGACAGGGGGGGGACCCTACAATGAGCAGTTCTTC
TRBJ1-5,TRBV30,-,-,CAWSKGVDQPQHF,TGTGCCTGGAGTAAAGGGGTGGATCAGCCCCAGCATTTT
TRBJ2-7,TRBV7-9,-,-,CASSLTQGTYEQYF,TGTGCCAGCAGCCTGACGCAGGGTACCTACGAGCAGTACTTC
TRBJ1-1,TRBV29-1,TRBD1,-,CSVENAGQGRAEAFF,TGCAGCGTTGAAAATGCGGGACAGGGGAGAGCTGAAGCTTTCTTT
TRBJ2-5,TRBV2,-,-,CASSGPETQYF,TGTGCCAGCAGTGGGCCTGAGACCCAGTACTTC
TRBJ1-1,TRBV7-9,-,-,CASSFNPQGEAFF,TGTGCCAGCAGCTTCAATCCCCAGGGTGAAGCTTTCTTT
TRBJ1-1,TRBV2,-,-,CASSEDGVDTEAFF,TGTGCCAGCAGTGAGGACGGAGTAGACACTGAAGCTTTCTTT
TRBJ1-2,TRBV6-1,-,-,CASSRVYYGYTF,TGTGCCAGCAGTAGGGTTTACTATGGCTACACCTTC
TRBJ1-4,TRBV10-2,-,-,CASTFATGVNEKLFF,TGCGCCAGCACCTTCGCGACAGGAGTTAATGAAAAACTGTTTTTT
TRBJ1-2,TRBV5-1,-,-,CASSDGGGSYGYTF,TGCGCCAGCAGCGATGGGGGCGGAAGCTATGGCTACACCTTC
TRBJ1-4,TRBV5-5,-,-,CASSREGNEKLFF,TGTGCCAGCAGCCGGGAGGGAAATGAAAAACTGTTTTTT
TRBJ1-5,TRBV6-5,TRBD1,few,CASSPDRDQPQHF,TGTGCCAGCAGTCCCGACAGGGATCAGCCCCAGCATTTT
TRBJ2-5,TRBV28,-,-,CASSLVRETQYF,TGTGCCAGCAGTTTAGTTAGAGAGACCCAGTACTTC
TRBJ1-6,TRBV6-9,-,-,CASSSPTKYRNSPLHF,TGTGCCAGCAGTTCCCCAACCAAGTATCGAAATTCACCCCTCCACTTT
TRBJ2-2,TRBV7-9,-,once,CASSPTEGPGELFF,TGTGCCAGCAGCCCGACGGAGGGGCCCGGGGAGCTGTTTTTT
TRBJ2-5,TRBV29-1,-,-,CSVEPNGGAETQYF,TGCAGCGTTGAACCGAACGGTGGGGCGGAGACCCAGTACTTC
TRBJ1-2,TRBV19,-,-,CASSQVVGGYTF,TGTGCCAGTAGTCAAGTGGTGGGGGGCTACACCTTC
TRBJ1-3,TRBV6-1,-,-,CASSEGRVGNTIYF,TGTGCCAGCAGTGAAGGAAGGGTTGGAAACACCATATATTTT
TRBJ2-5,TRBV4-1,-,-,CASSLKEGGLEGETQYF,TGCGCCAGCAGCCTTAAAGAAGGGGGTCTCGAGGGAGAGACCCAGTACTTC
TRBJ2-1,TRBV6-5,-,-,CASSYGTVNNEQFF,TGTGCCAGCAGTTACGGGACGGTAAACAATGAGCAGTTCTTC
TRBJ2-1,TRBV7-9,-,-,CASSFTPEEEQFF,TGTGCCAGCAGCTTTACGCCAGAGGAGGAGCAGTTCTTC
TRBJ2-3,TRBV5-1,-,-,CASSFPVGTTDTQYF,TGCGCCAGCAGCTTCCCTGTTGGGACCACAGATACGCAGTATTTT
TRBJ2-1,TRBV28,-,-,CASSSQGGVYNEQFF,TGTGCCAGCAGTTCACAGGGGGGGGTTTACAATGAGCAGTTCTTC
TRBJ1-6,TRBV10-3,-,-,CAISGSEGDVGSPLHF,TGTGCCATCAGTGGGTCCGAGGGGGACGTTGGTTCACCCCTCCACTTT
TRBJ1-1,TRBV11-2,-,-,CASSPSEGRTEAFF,TGTGCCAGCAGCCCCTCGGAGGGAAGAACTGAAGCTTTCTTT
TRBJ1-5,TRBV18,-,-,CASSPDRNQPQHF,TGTGCCAGCTCACCTGACCGCAATCAGCCCCAGCATTTT
TRBJ1-2,TRBV5-4,TRBD1,-,CASSLGTGDRLGYTF,TGTGCCAGCAGCTTGGGGACAGGGGATAGATTGGGCTACACCTTC
TRBJ2-6,TRBV7-9,TRBD2,-,CASSAGLAGSLRTNVLTF,TGTGCCAGCAGCGCGGGACTAGCGGGGAGTTTGCGGACCAACGTCCTGACTTTC
TRBJ1-3,TRBV9,TRBD1,-,CASSAGTGELVGNTIYF,TGTGCCAGCAGCGCCGGGACAGGGGAGCTAGTGGGAAACACCATATATTTT
TRBJ2-2,TRBV6-5,-,-,CASSYGEQDTGELFF,TGTGCCAGCAGTTACGGGGAGCAAGACACCGGGGAGCTGTTTTTT
TRBJ1-1,TRBV6-1,-,-,CASTGLQGVDTEAFF,TGTGCCAGCACAGGCCTTCAAGGGGTCGACACTGAAGCTTTCTTT
TRBJ2-3,TRBV11-2,-,-,CASSLWGDTQYF,TGTGCCAGCAGCTTATGGGGGGATACGCAGTATTTT
TRBJ2-1,TRBV19,TRBD1,-,CASTRQGATSGYNEQFF,TGTGCCAGCACGAGACAGGGGGCGACGTCTGGTTACAATGAGCAGTTCTTC
TRBJ2-5,TRBV7-6,-,-,CASSWTEDQETQYF,TGTGCCAGCAGCTGGACCGAAGACCAAGAGACCCAGTACTTC
TRBJ1-1,TRBV5-1,TRBD1,few,CASSLGPPGQGAMTEAFF,TGCGCCAGCAGCTTGGGCCCCCCGGGACAGGGGGCAATGACTGAAGCTTTCTTT
TRBJ2-1,TRBV11-2,-,few,CASSLFVANEQFF,TGTGCCAGCAGCCTTTTCGTGGCCAATGAGCAGTTCTTC
TRBJ1-6,TRBV14,TRBD1,-,CASSPDRANSPLHF,TGTGCCAGCAGCCCGGACAGGGCTAATTCACCCCTCCACTTT
TRBJ1-3,TRBV7-7,-,-,CASSLSSGNTIYF,TGTGCTAGCAGCCTGAGCTCTGGAAACACCATATATTTT
TRBJ2-2,TRBV7-9,TRBD1,-,CASSLGDRETGELFF,TGTGCCAGCAGCTTAGGGGACAGAGAAACCGGGGAGCTGTTTTTT